This entry lists 26 T cell receptor beta chains sequenced from one sample in a study of T-cell memory formation after mild COVID-19. TCRdb used MiXCR to reprocess the 5' RACE reads, holding one entry per CDR3 protein. The sample carries over 150,000 distinct CDR3 sequences, around a sixth recorded once. Input material: PBMCs or a T cell subset sorted from them (not recorded which). These TCRs come from a man between 18 and 29 years old who had mild COVID-19 (a few samples of this study predate the infection). Cell type and time point are not known.

This clonotype showed up many times. V and J are TRBV7-9 and TRBJ1-4; D unclear. V lost 3 bases and J 7 bases, leaving 3 bases between the germline ends. CDR1 and CDR2 (germline): SEHNR, FQNEAQ (reference sequence). The CDR3 has 11 amino acids. The CDR3 DNA is TGTGCCAGCAGCTTGTTTGAAAAACTGTTTTTT. Protein sequence: CASSLFEKLFF.

V is TRBV5-1 and J is TRBJ1-1; tentatively, D is TRBD1 (6 bases). The CDR3 consists of 15 residues. Germline CDR1 and CDR2: SGHRS and YFSETQ. V gave up 0 bases and J gave up 2 bases, with 11 bases separating them. This CDR3 is CASSLGVTGNTEAFF. DNA of the CDR3: TGCGCCAGCAGCTTGGGGGTGACAGGAAACACTGAAGCTTTCTTT.

This clonotype has only a few counts. The chain uses TRBV5-1 and TRBJ2-3; 9 nucleotides line up with TRBD1. V dropped 9 bases and J dropped 6; count of bases not matched to a gene: 8. This CDR3 has 13 amino acids. Germline values: CDR1 SGHRS, CDR2 YFSETQ. The CDR3 coding sequence is TGCGCCACCTCGGGACAGGGAACCGATACGCAGTATTTT. Translated: CATSGQGTDTQYF.

Only a few counts were recorded for this clonotype. The chain employs TRBV11-2 and TRBJ2-1, with a weak D call TRBD1 (6 bases). Trimming left V 3 bases short and J 7 bases short, with 13 bases between. This CDR3 spans 14 amino acids. Germline V gene lookup returns CDR1 SGHAT and CDR2 FQNNGV. CDR3 protein: CASSLFTGRNEQFF. Written as DNA, the CDR3 is TGTGCCAGCAGCTTGTTTACAGGGCGGAATGAGCAGTTCTTC.

This chain connects TRBV9 to TRBJ2-7, with D unclear. This CDR3 contains 14 residues. The V end lost 0 bases, the J end lost 1 base, and 8 bases lay between the germline ends. Germline V gene data show CDR1 as SGDLS and CDR2 as YYNGEE. DNA of the CDR3: TGTGCCAGCAGCGTAGGCTTAGGGTCCTACGAGCAGTACTTC. This sequence encodes CASSVGLGSYEQYF.

The chain is built from TRBV14 and TRBJ2-7, with 10 bases that match TRBD2. The ends lost 6 bases at V and 2 bases at J; junction bases unmatched: 10. CDR3 length: 16 amino acids. The germline V gene has CDR1 SGHDN and CDR2 FVKESK. CDR3 bases: TGTGCCAGCAGATCAAAGTTTAGCGGGGGGACCTACGAGCAGTACGTC. The encoded protein is CASRSKFSGGTYEQYV.

The rearrangement joins TRBV12-3 or TRBV12-4 to TRBJ2-7; D not certain. The germline V and J ends were trimmed by 6 bases and 5 bases, with 11 bases remaining between them. CDR3 length: 12 residues. The CDR3 protein is CASSKTWNEQYV. CDR3 DNA sequence: TGTGCCAGCAGCAAGACATGGAACGAGCAGTACGTC.

This chain connects TRBV2 to TRBJ1-2; D is unclear. Trimming cost V 8 bases and J 8 bases, with 15 bases left between them. Germline CDR1 SNHLY, CDR2 FYNNEI. This CDR3 is built from 12 residues. The CDR3 loop reads CASEGGPTGYTF. The CDR3 region has the DNA TGTGCCAGCGAGGGCGGCCCAACCGGCTACACCTTC.

This clonotype has only a few counts. The genes are TRBV7-2 and TRBJ2-5, with 7 bases that match TRBD2. The CDR3 has 15 residues. Germline loops: CDR1 SGHTA, CDR2 FQGNSA. The ends lost 1 base at V and 7 bases at J; junction bases unmatched: 9. Here the CDR3 reads CASSLGGGVVGTQYF. The DNA of the CDR3 is TGTGCCAGCAGCTTAGGGGGAGGGGTTGTAGGGACCCAGTACTTC.

The DNA of the CDR3 is TGTGCCAGCAGCGCCTTTGGGACTAGCGGGGGCCTAACCTACGAGCAGTACTTC. Translation: CASSAFGTSGGLTYEQYF. The V call is TRBV7-2, the J call TRBJ2-7; TRBD2 matches at 14 bases. Germline V lookup: CDR1 SGHTA, CDR2 FQGNSA. Germline trimming cut 5 bases from V and 2 bases from J; bases unmatched to any gene: 11. The CDR3 sequence is 18 residues long.

This clonotype was seen at least ten times. The chain combines TRBV5-1 with TRBJ2-7; TRBD1 aligns across 7 bases. The CDR3 has 14 residues. The germline CDR1 and CDR2 sequences are SGHRS and YFSETQ. Trimming at V came to 3 bases and at J to 2 bases, leaving 5 bases not matched to a gene. This CDR3 reads CASSSVTGTYEQYF. The CDR3 nucleotides read TGCGCCAGCAGCTCCGTGACAGGGACCTACGAGCAGTACTTC.

The CDR3 reads CSASPRGTTNEKLFF. The CDR3 bases are TGCAGTGCTAGCCCCAGGGGTACTACTAATGAAAAACTGTTTTTT. The chain links TRBV20-1 to TRBJ1-4, with D possibly being TRBD1 (6 bases). V lost 3 bases, J lost 2 bases, and 13 bases lay in between. The germline V gene has CDR1 DFQATT and CDR2 SNEGSKA (reference sequence). There are 15 residues in the CDR3.

In its sample, this clonotype was seen many times. The V and J genes are TRBV5-1 and TRBJ2-3; D is unresolved. With 5 bases removed from V and 0 bases from J, the gap between germline ends came to 10 bases. Germline V gene data show CDR1 as SGHRS and CDR2 as YFSETQ. The CDR3 is 14 residues long. The CDR3 is CASRERPSTDTQYF. The CDR3, as DNA: TGCGCCAGCAGGGAACGTCCTAGCACAGATACGCAGTATTTT. The full variable domain, completed using reference TRBV5-1 and TRBJ2-3, is KAGVTQTPRYLIKTRGQQVTLSCSPISGHRSVSWYQQTPGQGLQFLFEYFSETQRNKGNFPGRFSGRQFSNSRSEMNVSTLELGDSALYLCASRERPSTDTQYFGPGTRLTVL.

The chain combines TRBV7-9 with TRBJ2-6; D is ambiguous. Between the trimmed V and J ends, which lost 4 bases and 4 bases, there was a span of 5 bases. Germline loops: CDR1 SEHNR, CDR2 FQNEAQ (reference sequence). The CDR3 totals 13 residues. The CDR3 DNA is TGTGCCAGCAGCTCGTGGGGGGCCAACGTCCTGACTTTC. Translating gives CASSSWGANVLTF.

The sample holds a few counts of this clonotype. The chain carries TRBV4-3 and TRBJ2-1; TRBD2 might be the D (6 bases). The germline V and J ends were trimmed by 1 base and 5 bases, with 9 bases remaining between them. Germline V lookup: CDR1 LGHNA, CDR2 YSLEER. The CDR3 is 14 residues long. CDR3 loop: CASSQVSGDNEQFF. In DNA, the CDR3 is TGCGCCAGCAGCCAAGTTTCGGGAGACAATGAGCAGTTCTTC.

The J gene is TRBJ2-3, the V gene TRBV24-1, with D uncertain. The CDR3 is 11 amino acids. From germline, CDR1 is KGHDR and CDR2 SFDVKD. Trimming took off 3 bases at V and 5 bases at J, with 2 bases between the two ends. CDR3 coding DNA: TGTGCCACCAGTGATATAGATACGCAGTATTTT. Translated: CATSDIDTQYF.

The rearrangement links TRBV29-1 to TRBJ1-1, with a tentative D call TRBD1 (5 bases). The CDR3 loop spans 12 amino acids. The germline gives CDR1 SQVTM, CDR2 ANQGSEA. V lost 7 bases, J lost 0 bases, and 9 bases lay in between. CDR3: CSGTDMNTEAFF. In DNA, the CDR3 is TGCAGCGGGACGGACATGAACACTGAAGCTTTCTTT.

The chain links TRBV18 to TRBJ2-7; TRBD1 matches 10 bases. Per the germline V gene, CDR1 is KGHSH and CDR2 is LQKENI. V was pared by 2 bases and J by 3 bases, with 7 bases of the junction left unmatched. This CDR3 has 16 residues. CDR3 protein: CASSPRGGTGVYEQYF. The DNA for the CDR3 is TGTGCCAGCTCACCAAGAGGCGGGACAGGGGTCTACGAGCAGTACTTC.

V usage is TRBV18 and J usage is TRBJ2-7; 9 bases are a match to TRBD1. V dropped 3 bases and J dropped 5; count of bases not matched to a gene: 5. The CDR3 is 14 residues long. Germline V gene sequence: CDR1 KGHSH, CDR2 LQKENI. CDR3 residues: CASSPGGQGHEQYV. The CDR3 DNA reads as TGTGCCAGCTCACCGGGGGGACAGGGCCACGAGCAGTACGTC.

This clonotype turned up a few times. This chain uses TRBV7-2 with TRBJ2-2; D remains ambiguous. V gave up 2 bases and J gave up 4 bases, with 5 bases separating them. This CDR3 region has 13 residues. Germline CDR1 reads SGHTA; CDR2 reads FQGNSA. The DNA of the CDR3 is TGTGCCAGCAGCTTATTCTTCACCGGGGAGCTGTTTTTT. Translated, it gives CASSLFFTGELFF.

J is TRBJ2-1 and V is TRBV27; perhaps TRBD1 as D (6 bases). V was cut by 6 bases and J by 2 bases, with 11 bases left in between. Germline-derived CDR1 and CDR2 are MNHEY and SMNVEV (reference sequence). This CDR3 spans 14 amino acids. CDR3 sequence (DNA): TGTGCCAGCAGGCCGACAGGCGCCTACAATGAGCAGTTCTTC. Protein product: CASRPTGAYNEQFF.

V is TRBV25-1 and J is TRBJ1-1; the D gene is possibly TRBD1 (5 bases). Trimming removed 0 bases at V and 4 bases at J, with 12 bases between. The CDR3 contains 15 residues. CDR1 MGHDK and CDR2 SYGVNS come from the germline V gene. The CDR3 loop reads CASSEYTGLPTEAFF. DNA of the CDR3: TGTGCCAGCAGTGAATATACGGGGCTCCCCACTGAAGCTTTCTTT.

A few counts support this clonotype. This chain connects TRBV10-3 to TRBJ2-3; 7 positions match TRBD1. Germline lookup yields CDR1 ENHRY and CDR2 SYGVKD. Trimming cost V 8 bases and J 6 bases; bases outside gene matches: 5. The CDR3 sequence is 12 residues long. The CDR3 sequence: CAISDRVDTQYF. Written as DNA, the CDR3 is TGTGCCATCTCCGACAGGGTGGATACGCAGTATTTT.

This clonotype was observed a handful of times. The CDR3 region is CASSEVAGNTIYF. CDR3 in DNA: TGTGCCAGCAGTGAAGTCGCTGGAAACACCATATATTTT. The chain uses TRBV6-1 and TRBJ1-3; unclear D gene. CDR3 size: 13 residues. The V gene's germline CDR1 is MNHNS and CDR2 SASEGT. V gave up 1 base and J gave up 2 bases, with 3 bases separating them.

DNA for the CDR3: TGTGCCAGCAGCGGCAGCTCTGGGGCCAACGTCCTGACTTTC. Translating it yields CASSGSSGANVLTF. V and J are TRBV6-5 and TRBJ2-6; D is ambiguous. V lost 6 bases and J 0 bases, leaving 6 bases between the germline ends. The V gene's germline CDR1 is MNHEY and CDR2 SVGAGI. The CDR3 covers 14 residues.

V and J are TRBV2 and TRBJ2-1, with D hard to call. This CDR3 is 12 amino acids long. Germline V gene data show CDR1 as SNHLY and CDR2 as FYNNEI. V lost 5 bases, J lost 12 bases, and 14 bases lay in between. The chain's CDR3 is CASSIGPGGQFF. In DNA form, the CDR3 reads TGTGCCAGCAGTATCGGACCGGGCGGGCAGTTCTTC.